Below, 11 T cell receptor beta chains from the same sample are listed, as sequenced in a study of shared clonotypes between healthy human individuals. Sequencing used immunoSEQ multiplex PCR; TCRdb keeps in-frame clones, though not all of them. The data show some 2,400,000 clones, 95% seen once. Sequencing input: naive CD4+ T cells sorted from blood. Subset denoted: CD45RA+ positively selected. All receptors come from a man younger than 30 in good health.

The gene calls are TRBV7-2 and TRBJ1-1; maybe TRBD1 (5 bases). The germline V gene encodes CDR1 SGHTA and CDR2 FQGNSA. Trimming left V 5 bases short and J 0 bases short, with 13 bases between. The CDR3 loop spans 15 amino acids. CDR3 in DNA: TGTGCCAGCAGCGACCGACAGTTTTTGAACACTGAAGCTTTCTTT. As protein: CASSDRQFLNTEAFF.

The chain has TRBV11-3 and TRBJ2-2, with a possible D match to TRBD1 (5 bases). V was clipped by 5 bases and J by 5 bases, with 9 bases between them. Germline CDR1 and CDR2: SGHNT and YENEEA. The CDR3 has 13 residues. The CDR3 sequence: CASSDSLTGELFF. As DNA, the CDR3 is TGTGCCAGCAGCGACAGCTTGACCGGGGAGCTGTTTTTT.

The V gene is TRBV7-6, the J gene TRBJ2-7; 7 nucleotides agree with TRBD1. With V trimmed by 5 bases and J by 2 bases, 3 bases remained unmatched. Germline CDR1 SGHVS, CDR2 FNYEAQ. There are 13 residues in the CDR3. The CDR3 coding sequence is TGTGCCAGCAGCCAGGGACAGCCCTACGAGCAGTACTTC. It yields the protein CASSQGQPYEQYF.

The rearrangement joins TRBV9 to TRBJ2-2, with D hard to call. From germline, CDR1 is SGDLS and CDR2 YYNGEE. Trimming took 0 bases from V and 2 from J, leaving 8 bases between them. The CDR3 has 15 amino acids. The CDR3 spells CASSVGQTNTGELFF. CDR3 nucleotide sequence: TGTGCCAGCAGCGTAGGGCAAACTAACACCGGGGAGCTGTTTTTT.

V usage is TRBV2 and J usage is TRBJ1-5; D remains unclear. The germline V gene has CDR1 SNHLY and CDR2 FYNNEI. V lost 8 bases, J lost 0 bases, and 8 bases lay in between. The CDR3 runs 13 residues. Here the CDR3 DNA reads TGTGCCAGCCACAGAAATAGCAATCAGCCCCAGCATTTT. This encodes CASHRNSNQPQHF.

On this clone itself: The sample contains more than one DNA sequence encoding this CDR3. The chain uses TRBV5-6 and TRBJ2-1; D is unclear. V lost 0 bases to trimming and J lost 6 bases, with 4 bases between them. From germline, CDR1 is SGHDT and CDR2 YYEEEE. The length of the CDR3 is 12 residues. The DNA of the CDR3 is TGTGCCAGCAGCTTGGTAAGCAATGAGCAGTTCTTC. This sequence encodes CASSLVSNEQFF. The variable domain in full, completed from reference TRBV5-6 and TRBJ2-1, reads DAGVTQSPTHLIKTRGQQVTLRCSPKSGHDTVSWYQQALGQGPQFIFQYYEEEERQRGNFPDRFSGHQFPNYSSELNVNALLLGDSALYLCASSLVSNEQFFGPGTRLTVL.

The chain is built from TRBV5-1 and TRBJ2-2, with D unresolved. The CDR3 length is 13 residues. The germline V and J ends were trimmed by 3 bases and 6 bases, with 9 bases remaining between them. The germline CDR1 and CDR2 sequences are SGHRS and YFSETQ. The CDR3 is CASSWLASGELFF. The CDR3 coding sequence is TGCGCCAGCAGCTGGTTGGCTTCCGGGGAGCTGTTTTTT.

V gene TRBV19 combines with J gene TRBJ1-2; 8 positions match TRBD1. Germline-derived CDR1 and CDR2 are LNHDA and SQIVND (reference sequence). V was pared by 4 bases and J by 8 bases, with 12 bases of the junction left unmatched. The CDR3 loop spans 15 amino acids. The CDR3 sequence: CASSTTTGAFYGYTF. The DNA for the CDR3 is TGTGCCAGTAGTACGACGACAGGGGCCTTCTACGGCTACACCTTC.

This clone was detected once. In DNA form, the CDR3 reads TGTGCCAGCAGTGAAATCGGGACAGGGGTAAAAAACATTCAGTACTTC. Its protein product is CASSEIGTGVKNIQYF. The chain has TRBV6-1 and TRBJ2-4; TRBD1 agrees at 10 bases. This CDR3 comprises 16 residues. Germline V gene lookup returns CDR1 MNHNS and CDR2 SASEGT. V lost 2 bases to trimming and J lost 4 bases; unmatched junction nucleotides: 5.

The V gene is TRBV4-3, the J gene TRBJ2-7; TRBD1 aligns across 9 bases. The CDR3 loop spans 16 amino acids. Per germline, CDR1 LGHNA and CDR2 YSLEER. Losses at the gene ends were 0 bases for V and 4 bases for J; bases not matched to a gene: 7. This CDR3 reads CASSQEPGTGLYEQYF. CDR3 in DNA: TGCGCCAGCAGCCAAGAACCGGGGACAGGGTTATACGAGCAGTACTTC.

V usage is TRBV11-2 and J usage is TRBJ2-2; D is uncertain. Between the trimmed V and J ends, which lost 3 bases and 5 bases, there was a span of 4 bases. The CDR3 contains 12 residues. In germline, CDR1 is SGHAT, CDR2 FQNNGV. Here the CDR3 reads CASSLRTGELFF. CDR3 nucleotide sequence: TGTGCCAGCAGCTTGCGGACCGGGGAGCTGTTTTTT. Full variable domain (missing parts from reference TRBV11-2 and TRBJ2-2): EAGVAQSPRYKIIEKRQSVAFWCNPISGHATLYWYQQILGQGPKLLIQFQNNGVVDDSQLPKDRFSAERLKGVDSTLKIQPAKLEDSAVYLCASSLRTGELFFGEGSRLTVL.